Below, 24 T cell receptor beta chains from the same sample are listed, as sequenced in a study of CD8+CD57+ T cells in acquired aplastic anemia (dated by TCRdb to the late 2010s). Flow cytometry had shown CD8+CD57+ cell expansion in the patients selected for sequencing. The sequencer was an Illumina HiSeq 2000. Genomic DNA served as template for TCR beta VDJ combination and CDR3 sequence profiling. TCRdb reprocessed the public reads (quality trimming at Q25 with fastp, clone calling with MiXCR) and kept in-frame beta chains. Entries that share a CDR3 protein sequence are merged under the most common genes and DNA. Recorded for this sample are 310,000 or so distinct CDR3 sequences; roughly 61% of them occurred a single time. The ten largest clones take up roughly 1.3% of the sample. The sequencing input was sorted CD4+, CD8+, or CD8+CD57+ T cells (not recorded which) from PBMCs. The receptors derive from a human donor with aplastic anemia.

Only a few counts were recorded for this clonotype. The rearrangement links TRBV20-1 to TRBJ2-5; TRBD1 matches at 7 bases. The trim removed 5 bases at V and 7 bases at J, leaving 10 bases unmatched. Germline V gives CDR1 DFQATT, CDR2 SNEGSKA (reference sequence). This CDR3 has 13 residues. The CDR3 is CSAGMTGRVTQYF. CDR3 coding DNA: TGCAGTGCTGGTATGACAGGGCGGGTGACCCAGTACTTC.

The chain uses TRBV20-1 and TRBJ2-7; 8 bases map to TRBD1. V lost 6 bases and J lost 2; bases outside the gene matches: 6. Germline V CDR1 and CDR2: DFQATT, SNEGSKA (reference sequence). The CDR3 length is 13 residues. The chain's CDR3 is CSAKTGATYEQYF. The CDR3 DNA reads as TGCAGTGCCAAGACAGGGGCTACCTACGAGCAGTACTTC.

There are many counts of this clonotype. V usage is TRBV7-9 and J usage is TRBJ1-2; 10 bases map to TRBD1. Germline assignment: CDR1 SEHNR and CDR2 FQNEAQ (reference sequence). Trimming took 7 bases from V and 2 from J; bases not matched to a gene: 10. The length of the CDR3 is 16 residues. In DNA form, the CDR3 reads TGTGCCAGCATTCCTTTCGGGGGACAGGGGAACTATGGCTACACCTTC. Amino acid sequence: CASIPFGGQGNYGYTF.

CDR3: CASSSAGGGGANFGELFF. Here the CDR3 DNA reads TGCGCCAGCAGCTCAGCGGGTGGCGGGGGGGCGAATTTTGGGGAGCTGTTTTTT. The chain combines TRBV5-1 with TRBJ2-2, with 9 bases identical to TRBD2. Looked up from germline, CDR1 is SGHRS and CDR2 is YFSETQ. The CDR3 is 18 amino acids. The V segment lost 3 bases and the J segment 8 bases; nucleotides outside the gene matches: 17. Supplemented by reference TRBV5-1 and TRBJ2-2, the full variable domain reads KAGVTQTPRYLIKTRGQQVTLSCSPISGHRSVSWYQQTPGQGLQFLFEYFSETQRNKGNFPGRFSGRQFSNSRSEMNVSTLELGDSALYLCASSSAGGGGANFGELFFGEGSRLTVL.

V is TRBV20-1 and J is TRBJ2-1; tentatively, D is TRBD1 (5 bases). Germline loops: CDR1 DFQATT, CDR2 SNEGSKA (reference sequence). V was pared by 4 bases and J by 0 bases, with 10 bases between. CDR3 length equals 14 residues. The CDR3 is CSAKDSSSYNEQFF. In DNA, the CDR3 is TGCAGTGCTAAAGACAGTAGCTCCTACAATGAGCAGTTCTTC.

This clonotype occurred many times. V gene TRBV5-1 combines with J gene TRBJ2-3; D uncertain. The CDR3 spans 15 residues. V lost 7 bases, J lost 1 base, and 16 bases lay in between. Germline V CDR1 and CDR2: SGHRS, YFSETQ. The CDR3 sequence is CASGPMGSGTDTQYF. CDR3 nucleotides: TGCGCCAGCGGTCCGATGGGGTCGGGCACAGATACGCAGTATTTT.

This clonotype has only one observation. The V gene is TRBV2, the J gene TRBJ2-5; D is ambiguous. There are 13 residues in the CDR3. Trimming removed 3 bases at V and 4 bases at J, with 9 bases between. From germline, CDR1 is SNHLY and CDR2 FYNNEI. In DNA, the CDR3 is TGTGCCAGCAGTGATTGGGATCGAGAGACCCAGTACTTC. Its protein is CASSDWDRETQYF.

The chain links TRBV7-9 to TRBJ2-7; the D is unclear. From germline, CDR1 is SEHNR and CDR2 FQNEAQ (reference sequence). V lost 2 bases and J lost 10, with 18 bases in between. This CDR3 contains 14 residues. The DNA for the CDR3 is TGTGCCAGCAGCTTAACGGCTTCCAAGGATACCCAGTACTTC. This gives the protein CASSLTASKDTQYF.

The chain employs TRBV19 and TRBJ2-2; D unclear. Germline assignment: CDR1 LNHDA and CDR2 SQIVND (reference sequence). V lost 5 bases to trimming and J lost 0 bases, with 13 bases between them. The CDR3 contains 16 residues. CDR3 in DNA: TGTGCCAGTAGTCCGCTGGGCCTCTCGAACACCGGGGAGCTGTTTTTT. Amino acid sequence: CASSPLGLSNTGELFF.

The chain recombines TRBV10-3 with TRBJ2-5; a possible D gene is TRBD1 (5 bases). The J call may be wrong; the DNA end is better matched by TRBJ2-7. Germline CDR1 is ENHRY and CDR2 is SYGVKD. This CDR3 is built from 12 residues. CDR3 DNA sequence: TGTGCCATCAGTGGACAGAACTACGAGCAGTACTTC. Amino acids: CAISGQNYEQYF.

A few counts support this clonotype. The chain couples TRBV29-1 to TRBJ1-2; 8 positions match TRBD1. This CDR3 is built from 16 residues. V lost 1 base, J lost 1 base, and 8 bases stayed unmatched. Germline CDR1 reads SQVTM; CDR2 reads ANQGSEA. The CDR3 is CSVEVGRDRSNYGYTF. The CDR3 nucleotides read TGCAGCGTTGAAGTTGGGCGGGACAGGAGTAACTATGGCTACACCTTC.

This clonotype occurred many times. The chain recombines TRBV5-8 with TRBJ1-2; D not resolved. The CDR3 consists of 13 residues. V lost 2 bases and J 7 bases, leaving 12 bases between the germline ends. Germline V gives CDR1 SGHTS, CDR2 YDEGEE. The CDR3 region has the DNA TGTGCCAGCAGCTTTGCTATCGGGGTTGGCTACACCTTC. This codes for CASSFAIGVGYTF.

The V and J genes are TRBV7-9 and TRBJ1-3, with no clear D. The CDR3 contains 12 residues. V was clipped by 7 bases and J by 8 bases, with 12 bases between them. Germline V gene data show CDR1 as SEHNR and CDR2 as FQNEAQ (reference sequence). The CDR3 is CASTRAVDTIYF. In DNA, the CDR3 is TGTGCCAGCACGCGCGCGGTCGACACCATATATTTT.

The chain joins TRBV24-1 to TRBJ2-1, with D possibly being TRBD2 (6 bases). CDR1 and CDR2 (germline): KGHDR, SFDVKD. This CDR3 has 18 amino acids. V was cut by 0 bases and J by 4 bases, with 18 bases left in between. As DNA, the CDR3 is TGTGCCACCAGTGATTTGTCAGGAGGGGCAACTCCTTACAATGAGCAGTTCTTC. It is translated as CATSDLSGGATPYNEQFF.

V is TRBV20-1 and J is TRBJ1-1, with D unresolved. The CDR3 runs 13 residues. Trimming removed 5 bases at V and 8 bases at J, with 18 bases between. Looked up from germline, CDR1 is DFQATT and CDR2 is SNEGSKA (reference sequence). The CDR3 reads CSALQPNAREAFF. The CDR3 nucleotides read TGCAGTGCTCTCCAACCTAACGCCAGGGAAGCTTTCTTT.

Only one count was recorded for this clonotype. The CDR3 nucleotides are TGTGCCAGCAGCCCGGGACAGGGGGTCGTCAATGAGCAGTTCTTC. Its protein product is CASSPGQGVVNEQFF. This chain connects TRBV7-6 to TRBJ2-1; 11 bases map to TRBD1. The CDR3 is made up of 15 amino acids. Germline loops: CDR1 SGHVS, CDR2 FNYEAQ. V shed 5 bases, J shed 6 bases, and the junction held 6 bases outside the gene matches.

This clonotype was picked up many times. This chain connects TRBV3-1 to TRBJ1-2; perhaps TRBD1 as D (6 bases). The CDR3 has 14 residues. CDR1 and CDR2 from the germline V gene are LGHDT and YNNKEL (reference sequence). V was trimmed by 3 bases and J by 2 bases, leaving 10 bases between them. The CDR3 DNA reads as TGTGCCAGCAGCCATGGGACACGCAACTATGGCTACACCTTC. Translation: CASSHGTRNYGYTF.

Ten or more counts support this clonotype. The CDR3 nucleotides read TGTGCCAGCAGCCAAGAATGGGCAGATACGCAGTATTTT. This sequence encodes CASSQEWADTQYF. The rearrangement joins TRBV3-1 to TRBJ2-3, with D hard to call. The CDR3 has 13 amino acids. V lost 0 bases and J lost 4, with 5 bases in between. Germline CDR1 LGHDT, CDR2 YNNKEL (reference sequence).

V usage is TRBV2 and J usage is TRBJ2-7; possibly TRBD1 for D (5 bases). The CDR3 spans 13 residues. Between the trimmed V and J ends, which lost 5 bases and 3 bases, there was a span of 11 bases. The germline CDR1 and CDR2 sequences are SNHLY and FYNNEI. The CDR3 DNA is TGTGCCAGCAGTTGGGGCAGGGACTACGAGCAGTACTTC. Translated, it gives CASSWGRDYEQYF.

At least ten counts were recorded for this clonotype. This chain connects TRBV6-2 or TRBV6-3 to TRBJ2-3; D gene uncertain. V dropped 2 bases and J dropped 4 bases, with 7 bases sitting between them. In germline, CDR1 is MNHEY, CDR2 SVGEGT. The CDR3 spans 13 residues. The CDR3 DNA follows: TGTGCCAGCAGTTACGGTGGGGCAGATACGCAGTATTTT. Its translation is CASSYGGADTQYF.

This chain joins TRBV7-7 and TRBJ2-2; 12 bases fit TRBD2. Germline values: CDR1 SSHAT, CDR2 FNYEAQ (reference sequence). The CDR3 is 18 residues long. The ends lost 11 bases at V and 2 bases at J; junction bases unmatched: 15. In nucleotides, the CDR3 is TGTGCCGGGTCTGCAAGGGGACTAGCGGGCGTAAACACCGGGGAGCTGTTTTTT. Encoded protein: CAGSARGLAGVNTGELFF.

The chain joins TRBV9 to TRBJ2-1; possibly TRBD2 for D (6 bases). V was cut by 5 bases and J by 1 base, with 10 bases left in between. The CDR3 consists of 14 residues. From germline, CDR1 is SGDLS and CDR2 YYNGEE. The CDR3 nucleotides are TGTGCCAGCAGTGGGGGGTTGTCCTACAATGAGCAGTTCTTC. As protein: CASSGGLSYNEQFF.

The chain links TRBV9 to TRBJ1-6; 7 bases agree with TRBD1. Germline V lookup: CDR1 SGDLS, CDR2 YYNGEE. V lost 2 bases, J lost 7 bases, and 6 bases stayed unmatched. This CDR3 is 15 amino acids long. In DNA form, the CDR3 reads TGTGCCAGCAGCGTGACAGGGTCAGGGAATTCACCCCTCCACTTT. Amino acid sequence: CASSVTGSGNSPLHF.

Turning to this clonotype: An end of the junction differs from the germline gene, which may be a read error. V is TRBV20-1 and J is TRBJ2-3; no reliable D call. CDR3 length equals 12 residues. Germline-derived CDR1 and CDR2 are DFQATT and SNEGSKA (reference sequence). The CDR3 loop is CSARPGTDMQYF. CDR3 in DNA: TGCAGTGCTAGACCCGGTACAGATATGCAGTATTTT.